In its sample, the clone carrying this T cell receptor (beta chain) was seen once. Its antigen is undetermined. The data were taken from a study of shared clonotypes between healthy human individuals. At the level of the study: Three CD4 naive, three CD4 memory, two CD8 naive and one CD8 memory plate were used per donor.

Data came from immunoSEQ multiplex PCR; TCRdb stores just in-frame clones and leaves some out. The sample lists around 560,000 clones; 95% were seen once. Naive CD8 cells comprised CD45RO-negative, CCR7-positively selected cells, excluding terminally differentiated effector memory CD45RA+ cells. Study conclusions and caveats: Rarefaction exposed incomplete sorted-subset sequencing despite large depth. Sequencing depth was predicted to influence how clonotypes are shared among donors. Richness estimates generally favored naive over memory subsets.

The CDR3 loop spans 16 amino acids. In germline, CDR1 is MDHEN, CDR2 SYDVKM. This sequence was found in a woman in her twenties or thirties in good health. Material: naive CD8+ T cells sorted from blood. V is TRBV28 and J is TRBJ2-5; D may be TRBD2 (5 bases). The J call may be incorrect, as the DNA end agrees better with TRBJ2-7. DNA of the CDR3: TGTGCCAGCACCCACCCATGGGCAGGAGGAACCTACGAGCAGTACTTC. Amino acid sequence: CASTHPWAGGTYEQYF.